These 21 T cell receptor beta chains came from one sample sequenced in a study of shared clonotypes between healthy human individuals (TCRdb year 2020). The library was prepared using the immunoSEQ multiplex PCR assay. Held by TCRdb, this immuneACCESS table contains in-frame sequences only and omits some clones. Under half of the omission traces to an unresolved V gene where checked; the cause of the rest is unknown. This sample lists 450,000 to 500,000 clones; 76% were detected once. The top ten clonotypes cover 13% of the sample. Input material: PBMCs. The origin of the receptors is a middle-aged woman in good health. Some clones in this sample may be carry-over from other donors' samples.

This clone appeared a single time. The chain links TRBV28 to TRBJ2-7; TRBD2 agrees at 7 bases. Germline V gives CDR1 MDHEN, CDR2 SYDVKM. Trimming at V came to 5 bases and at J to 2 bases, leaving 9 bases not matched to a gene. The CDR3 runs to 15 residues. CDR3 DNA: TGTGCCAGCAGTGTCCCCTCCCGGGGGGCCTACGAGCAGTACTTC. It specifies CASSVPSRGAYEQYF.

This clone was observed a single time. The CDR3 loop is CASSLLADPNTGELFF. In DNA form, the CDR3 reads TGTGCCAGCAGCTTATTGGCGGACCCGAACACCGGGGAGCTGTTTTTT. V and J are TRBV7-2 and TRBJ2-2; no clear D gene. In germline, CDR1 is SGHTA, CDR2 FQGNSA. The CDR3 runs 16 residues. Trimming removed 2 bases from V and 0 bases from J, with 10 bases in between. Full variable domain (outside the CDR3, taken from reference TRBV7-2 and TRBJ2-2): GAGVSQSPSNKVTEKGKDVELRCDPISGHTALYWYRQSLGQGLEFLIYFQGNSAPDKSGLPSDRFSAERTGGSVSTLTIQRTQQEDSAVYLCASSLLADPNTGELFFGEGSRLTVL.

The CDR3 protein is CATSMGLGDIQYF. The CDR3 region has the DNA TGTGCCACCAGCATGGGCCTGGGGGACATTCAGTACTTC. The chain is built from TRBV15 and TRBJ2-4, with D perhaps assigned TRBD1 or TRBD2 (5 bases each). The V gene lost 4 bases and the J gene lost 8 bases, with 12 bases spanning the gap. This CDR3 is 13 amino acids long. Per the germline V gene, CDR1 is LNHNV and CDR2 is YYDKDF (reference sequence).

The chain recombines TRBV27 with TRBJ2-7; tentatively, D is TRBD2 (6 bases). V gave up 5 bases and J gave up 4 bases, with 24 bases separating them. The CDR3 runs 17 residues. Germline-derived CDR1 and CDR2 are MNHEY and SMNVEV (reference sequence). The CDR3 loop reads CASSTYITPGLAYEQYF. The CDR3 DNA sequence: TGTGCCAGCAGTACTTACATTACACCGGGACTCGCATACGAGCAGTACTTC.

In its sample, this clone was seen a few times. The chain couples TRBV28 to TRBJ1-2, with TRBD1 identical over 9 bases. CDR3 length: 14 residues. Trimming took 5 bases from V and 6 from J; bases not matched to a gene: 7. Germline loops: CDR1 MDHEN, CDR2 SYDVKM. CDR3 residues: CASSVGQGRDGYTF. CDR3 bases: TGTGCCAGCAGTGTGGGACAGGGAAGGGATGGCTACACCTTC.

The CDR3, as DNA: TGTGCCAGCAGCCCCCCGGGACTCCCAGTGAAGCAGTACTTC. Protein sequence: CASSPPGLPVKQYF. The chain has TRBV7-2 and TRBJ2-7, with D maybe TRBD2 (6 bases). There are 14 residues in the CDR3. The germline CDR1 and CDR2 sequences are SGHTA and FQGNSA. Trimming shortened V by 5 bases and J by 8 bases, and 19 bases separated the two germline ends.

V usage is TRBV19 and J usage is TRBJ2-7, with 7 positions matching TRBD2. V dropped 3 bases and J dropped 3; count of bases not matched to a gene: 2. CDR1 and CDR2 from the germline V gene are LNHDA and SQIVND (reference sequence). This CDR3 is 13 amino acids long. Here the CDR3 DNA reads TGTGCCAGTAGTATCCGGGGGGACTACGAGCAGTACTTC. It yields the protein CASSIRGDYEQYF.

This clone was recorded only once. The rearrangement joins TRBV2 to TRBJ2-7; 7 nucleotides align to TRBD1. V lost 8 bases to trimming and J lost 9 bases; unmatched junction nucleotides: 16. Germline V gives CDR1 SNHLY, CDR2 FYNNEI. The CDR3 is 14 amino acids. DNA for the CDR3: TGTGCCAGCTCCAAAGTGGGGACAGCTCCCGGGCAGTACTTC. The encoded protein is CASSKVGTAPGQYF.

The chain carries TRBV9 and TRBJ1-2; 7 bases match TRBD1. CDR3 length equals 15 residues. J gave up 2 bases and V 6 bases, and 10 bases lay outside the gene matches. CDR1 and CDR2 from the germline V gene are SGDLS and YYNGEE. Here the CDR3 DNA reads TGTGCCAGCACCAGCCAGGGGGGCACGAACTATGGCTACACCTTC. Residues: CASTSQGGTNYGYTF.

This chain uses TRBV30 with TRBJ2-2, with TRBD2 matching over 9 bases. CDR1 and CDR2 from the germline V gene are GTSNPN and SVGIG (reference sequence). The V gene end was trimmed by 4 bases and the J gene end by 4 bases; junction bases not matched to a gene: 13. This CDR3 is 17 amino acids long. CDR3 region: CAWMTLAAGGITGELFF. In nucleotides, the CDR3 is TGTGCCTGGATGACGTTGGCGGCGGGAGGGATCACCGGGGAGCTGTTTTTT.

The chain is built from TRBV7-2 and TRBJ2-7; the D gene is possibly TRBD2 (6 bases). The CDR3 has 15 residues. Germline loops: CDR1 SGHTA, CDR2 FQGNSA. V was shortened by 2 bases and J by 5 bases, with 16 bases between the two germline ends. The CDR3: CASSLTRGSVNEQYF. The CDR3, as DNA: TGTGCCAGCAGCTTAACTCGGGGGAGTGTAAACGAGCAGTACTTC.

The CDR3 nucleotides read TGTGCCAGCAGTTTACTTACTAGCGGCGGCGGGGAGCTGTTTTTT. Translation: CASSLLTSGGGELFF. The rearrangement joins TRBV28 to TRBJ2-2, with 8 bases fitting TRBD2. CDR1 and CDR2 from the germline V gene are MDHEN and SYDVKM. This CDR3 is built from 15 residues. V lost 2 bases to trimming and J lost 7 bases; unmatched junction nucleotides: 6.

The J gene is TRBJ1-1, the V gene TRBV5-1; D remains ambiguous. This CDR3 has 14 residues. Germline CDR1 reads SGHRS; CDR2 reads YFSETQ. The V gene lost 4 bases and the J gene lost 0 bases, with 10 bases spanning the gap. This CDR3 reads CASSAINVNTEAFF. The CDR3 nucleotides read TGCGCCAGCAGCGCAATTAATGTGAACACTGAAGCTTTCTTT.

The chain recombines TRBV4-3 with TRBJ2-1, with no clear D. Germline lookup yields CDR1 LGHNA and CDR2 YSLEER. The ends were cut back, 6 bases at V and 3 bases at J, with 15 bases in the middle. The CDR3 sequence is 15 residues long. CDR3 region: CASRARRVVYNEQFF. For the CDR3, the DNA is TGCGCCAGCAGAGCGCGTAGGGTAGTCTACAATGAGCAGTTCTTC.

The rearrangement joins TRBV6-1 to TRBJ2-5; 10 positions match TRBD1. Germline V gene data show CDR1 as MNHNS and CDR2 as SASEGT. The trim removed 6 bases at V and 5 bases at J, leaving 15 bases unmatched. This CDR3 is built from 17 residues. The CDR3 region has the DNA TGTGCCAGCAGAGAACTCCCCCGGACAGGGGGTAGGGAGACCCAGTACTTC. This encodes CASRELPRTGGRETQYF.

V gene TRBV25-1 combines with J gene TRBJ1-3; no definite D call. Trimming stripped 6 bases from V and 0 bases from J, with 3 bases between. The CDR3 has 12 residues. The germline V gene encodes CDR1 MGHDK and CDR2 SYGVNS. The CDR3 bases are TGTGCCAGCAGGAGCTCTGGAAACACCATATATTTT. Translated: CASRSSGNTIYF. The variable domain in full, completed from reference TRBV25-1 and TRBJ1-3, reads EADIYQTPRYLVIGTGKKITLECSQTMGHDKMYWYQQDPGMELHLIHYSYGVNSTEKGDLSSESTVSRIRTEHFPLTLESARPSHTSQYLCASRSSGNTIYFGEGSWLTVV.

In its sample, this clone was seen a few times. V gene TRBV18 combines with J gene TRBJ2-1; D gene unclear. Germline V CDR1 and CDR2: KGHSH, LQKENI. This CDR3 spans 14 amino acids. Trimming stripped 0 bases from V and 8 bases from J, with 11 bases between. The CDR3 bases are TGTGCCAGCTCACCACCGGCCCGTCGAGATGAGCAGTTCTTC. It translates to CASSPPARRDEQFF.

This clone was seen more than once but under ten times. The chain uses TRBV11-1 and TRBJ2-2; the D is unclear. This CDR3 is 12 amino acids long. Trimming took off 5 bases at V and 2 bases at J, with 3 bases between the two ends. Germline CDR1 and CDR2: SGHAT and FQDESV (reference sequence). The CDR3: CASSRNTGELFF. The CDR3 DNA follows: TGTGCCAGCAGCCGTAACACCGGGGAGCTGTTTTTT.

V gene TRBV29-1 combines with J gene TRBJ2-7; 7 bases match TRBD1. Germline V CDR1 and CDR2: SQVTM, ANQGSEA. V lost 6 bases to trimming and J lost 3 bases; unmatched junction nucleotides: 14. The CDR3 sequence is 15 residues long. CDR3: CSVGRQGVEDYEQYF. The CDR3 DNA follows: TGCAGCGTAGGTCGACAGGGCGTGGAAGACTACGAGCAGTACTTC.

This chain links TRBV5-6 with TRBJ2-6; TRBD1 matches 7 bases. The ends lost 5 bases at V and 0 bases at J; junction bases unmatched: 8. This CDR3 spans 17 amino acids. Germline CDR1 and CDR2: SGHDT and YYEEEE. The CDR3 here is CASRLQGEPSGANVLTF. DNA for the CDR3: TGTGCCAGCAGATTGCAGGGGGAACCCTCTGGGGCCAACGTCCTGACTTTC.

V gene TRBV10-3 combines with J gene TRBJ2-7; D might be TRBD1 (6 bases). The germline V gene encodes CDR1 ENHRY and CDR2 SYGVKD. The ends were cut back, 2 bases at V and 1 base at J, with 15 bases in the middle. The CDR3 length is 16 residues. In DNA form, the CDR3 reads TGTGCCATCAGTGAGGCCCCCAGGGGCTATTCCTACGAGCAGTACTTC. Protein product: CAISEAPRGYSYEQYF.